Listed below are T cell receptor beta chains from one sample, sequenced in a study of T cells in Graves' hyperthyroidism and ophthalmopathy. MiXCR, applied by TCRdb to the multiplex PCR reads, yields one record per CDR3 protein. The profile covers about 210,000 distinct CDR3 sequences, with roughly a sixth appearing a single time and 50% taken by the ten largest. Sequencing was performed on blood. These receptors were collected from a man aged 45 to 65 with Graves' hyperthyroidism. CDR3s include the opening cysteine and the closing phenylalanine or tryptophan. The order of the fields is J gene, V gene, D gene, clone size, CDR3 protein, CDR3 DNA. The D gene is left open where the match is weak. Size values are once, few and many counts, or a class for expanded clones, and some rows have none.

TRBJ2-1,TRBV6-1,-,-,CASSYAWRFALEPYNEQFF,TGTGCCAGCAGTTATGCGTGGCGTTTTGCCCTCGAGCCCTACAATGAGCAGTTCTTC
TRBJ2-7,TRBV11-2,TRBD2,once,CASRRPGTSFYEQYF,TGTGCCAGCAGAAGACCCGGGACTAGTTTTTACGAGCAGTACTTC
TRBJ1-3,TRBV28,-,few,CASSSGTSGNTIYF,TGTGCCAGCAGTTCAGGCACCTCTGGAAACACCATATATTTT
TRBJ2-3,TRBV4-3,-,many,CASSQGAVLFEGTQYF,TGCGCCAGCAGCCAAGGGGCCGTTCTCTTCGAGGGTACGCAGTATTTT
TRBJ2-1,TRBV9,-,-,CASSVGGGNPGNEQFF,TGTGCCAGCAGCGTAGGTGGCGGGAACCCGGGGAATGAGCAGTTCTTC
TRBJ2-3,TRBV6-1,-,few,CASSEERVLPGDTQYF,TGTGCCAGCAGTGAAGAGCGGGTTTTACCTGGGGATACGCAGTATTTT
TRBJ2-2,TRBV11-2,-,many,CASSLSEATGELFF,TGTGCCAGCAGCTTGAGCGAAGCCACCGGGGAGCTGTTTTTT
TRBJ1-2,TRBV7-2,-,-,CASSLESGSQEGYTF,TGTGCCAGCAGCTTAGAGTCAGGCTCCCAGGAGGGCTACACCTTC
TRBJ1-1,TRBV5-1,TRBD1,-,CASSFGTGEKDTEAFF,TGCGCCAGCAGCTTCGGGACAGGGGAGAAGGACACTGAAGCTTTCTTT
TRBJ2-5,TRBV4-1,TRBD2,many,CASSRRGLAEEETQYF,TGCGCCAGCAGCCGAAGGGGACTAGCGGAAGAAGAGACCCAGTACTTC
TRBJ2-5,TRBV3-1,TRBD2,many,CASSQVLAVQETQYF,TGTGCCAGCAGCCAAGTCCTAGCGGTACAAGAGACCCAGTACTTC
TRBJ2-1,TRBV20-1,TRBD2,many,CSAPPGLATDEQFF,TGCAGTGCGCCCCCGGGACTAGCGACGGATGAGCAGTTCTTC
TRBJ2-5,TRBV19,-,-,CASSIVGGGQETQYF,TGTGCCAGTAGTATAGTAGGAGGGGGTCAAGAGACCCAGTACTTC
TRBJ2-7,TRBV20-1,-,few,CSARDRIGSDEQYF,TGCAGTGCTAGAGATCGGATAGGGTCGGACGAGCAGTACTTC
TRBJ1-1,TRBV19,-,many,CASSIDLDTEAFF,TGTGCCAGTAGTATAGATCTCGATACTGAAGCTTTCTTT
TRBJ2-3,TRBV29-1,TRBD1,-,CSVEGTGLFTDTQYF,TGCAGCGTTGAGGGGACAGGGTTATTCACAGATACGCAGTATTTT
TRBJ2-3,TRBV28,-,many,CASSLPTSEELNTQYF,TGTGCCAGCAGTTTACCGACTAGTGAGGAGTTAAATACGCAGTATTTT
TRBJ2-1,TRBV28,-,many,CASTSSYNEQFF,TGTGCCAGCACCAGCTCCTACAATGAGCAGTTCTTC
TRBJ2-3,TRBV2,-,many,CASRQDTISTDTQYF,TGTGCCAGCAGGCAGGACACTATAAGCACAGATACGCAGTATTTT
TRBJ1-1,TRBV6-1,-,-,CASSEDPGGSTEAFF,TGTGCCAGCAGTGAAGATCCGGGAGGGAGCACTGAAGCTTTCTTT
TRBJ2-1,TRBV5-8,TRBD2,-,CASRGFGASGRGTADSEQFF,TGTGCCAGCAGGGGGTTCGGGGCTAGCGGGAGAGGTACCGCCGACAGTGAGCAGTTCTTC
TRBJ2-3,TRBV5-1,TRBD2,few,CASSLVAGVPDTQYF,TGCGCCAGCAGCTTGGTGGCGGGAGTGCCAGATACGCAGTATTTT
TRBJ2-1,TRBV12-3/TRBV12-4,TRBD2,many,CASSLSLAVYNEQFF,TGTGCCAGCAGTTTGTCACTAGCGGTTTACAATGAGCAGTTCTTC
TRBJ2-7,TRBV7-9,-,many,CASSFGESTYEQYF,TGTGCCAGCAGCTTTGGGGAAAGTACCTACGAGCAGTACTTC
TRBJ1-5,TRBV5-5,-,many,CASGINQPQHF,TGTGCCAGCGGAATCAATCAGCCCCAGCATTTT
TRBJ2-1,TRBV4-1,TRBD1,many,CASSQGQASTYNEQFF,TGCGCCAGCAGCCAGGGACAGGCTAGCACCTACAATGAGCAGTTCTTC
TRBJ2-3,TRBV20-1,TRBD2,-,CSAGLAGPGVDTQYF,TGCAGTGCTGGACTAGCGGGCCCAGGGGTGGATACGCAGTATTTT
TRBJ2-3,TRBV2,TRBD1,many,CASKGGTGPTDTQYF,TGTGCCAGCAAGGGGGGGACAGGGCCCACAGATACGCAGTATTTT
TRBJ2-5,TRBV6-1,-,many,CASGVLATNLRETQYF,TGTGCCAGCGGCGTGCTAGCCACAAACCTCCGGGAGACCCAGTACTTC
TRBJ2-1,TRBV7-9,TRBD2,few,CASSPREGYNEQFF,TGTGCCAGCAGCCCCAGGGAGGGGTACAATGAGCAGTTCTTC
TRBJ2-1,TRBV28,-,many,CASSLSLAEQFF,TGTGCCAGCAGTTTAAGCCTAGCAGAGCAGTTCTTC
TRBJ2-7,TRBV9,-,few,CASSRGGGRGEQYF,TGTGCCAGCAGCCGGGGAGGAGGTCGGGGCGAGCAGTACTTC
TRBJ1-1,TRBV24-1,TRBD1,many,CATSPGTGGNTEAFF,TGTGCCACCAGTCCCGGGACAGGGGGGAACACTGAAGCTTTCTTT
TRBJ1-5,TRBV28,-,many,CASSLYAGSNQPQHF,TGTGCCAGCAGTTTATACGCAGGGTCCAATCAGCCCCAGCATTTT
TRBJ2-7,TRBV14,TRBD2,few,CASSRGGTHPYEQYF,TGTGCCAGCAGCCGGGGGGGGACTCACCCTTACGAGCAGTACTTC
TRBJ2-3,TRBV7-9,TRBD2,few,CASTIRSGGWDTDTQYF,TGTGCCAGCACCATCCGCTCGGGGGGATGGGACACAGATACGCAGTATTTT
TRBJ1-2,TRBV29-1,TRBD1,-,CSVVETGSGYTF,TGCAGCGTTGTCGAGACAGGGTCTGGCTACACCTTC
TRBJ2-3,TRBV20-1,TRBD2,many,CSAGTSGRSADTQYF,TGCAGTGCCGGGACTAGCGGGAGAAGCGCAGATACGCAGTATTTT
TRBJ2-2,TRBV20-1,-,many,CSARPDGNTGELFF,TGCAGTGCTAGACCGGACGGTAACACCGGGGAGCTGTTTTTT
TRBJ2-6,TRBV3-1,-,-,CASSRSHSGANVLTF,TGTGCCAGCAGCCGTTCTCACTCTGGGGCCAACGTCCTGACTTTC
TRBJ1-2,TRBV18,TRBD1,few,CASSPSPGGDYGYTF,TGTGCCAGCTCACCATCCCCAGGGGGCGACTATGGCTACACCTTC
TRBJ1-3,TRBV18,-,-,CASSPTAEGNTIYF,TGTGCCAGCTCACCTACGGCGGAAGGAAACACCATATATTTT
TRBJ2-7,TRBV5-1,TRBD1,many,CASSTGQAAEQYF,TGCGCCAGCAGCACGGGACAGGCGGCTGAGCAGTACTTC
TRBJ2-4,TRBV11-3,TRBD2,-,CASSVTSGQGIQYF,TGTGCCAGCAGCGTCACTAGCGGGCAGGGCATTCAGTACTTC
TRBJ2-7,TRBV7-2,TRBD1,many,CASSLVGTASYEQYF,TGTGCCAGCAGCTTGGTAGGGACAGCCTCCTACGAGCAGTACTTC
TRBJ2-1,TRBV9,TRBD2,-,CASSVEPSGRFGNNEQSF,TGTGCCAGCAGCGTAGAGCCTAGCGGCCGGTTCGGAAACAATGAGCAGTCCTTC
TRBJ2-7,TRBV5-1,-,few,CASSLDPLAYEQYF,TGCGCCAGCAGCTTGGACCCTCTCGCCTACGAGCAGTACTTC
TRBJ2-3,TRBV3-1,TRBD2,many,CASSPSGAGVPDTQYF,TGTGCCAGCAGCCCCTCGGGAGCGGGAGTTCCAGATACGCAGTATTTT
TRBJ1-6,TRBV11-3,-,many,CASRDFTGSPLHF,TGTGCCAGCAGGGACTTTACCGGTTCACCCCTCCACTTT
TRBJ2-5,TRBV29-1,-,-,CSVDGRLPQETQYF,TGCAGCGTTGATGGGCGTCTGCCCCAAGAGACCCAGTACTTC
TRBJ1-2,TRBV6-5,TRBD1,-,CASSYDRANGYTF,TGTGCCAGCAGTTACGACAGGGCAAATGGCTACACCTTC
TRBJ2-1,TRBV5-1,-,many,CASSLPQGDPYNEQFF,TGCGCCAGCAGCTTGCCACAGGGAGACCCCTACAATGAGCAGTTCTTC
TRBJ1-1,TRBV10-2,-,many,CASSRDTYTEAFF,TGCGCCAGCAGTAGGGACACCTACACTGAAGCTTTCTTT